These 3 T cell receptor beta chains came from one sample sequenced in a study of T cell responses to AZD1222 COVID-19 vaccine. Clones were read by immunoSEQ multiplex PCR, and TCRdb kept only the in-frame ones, dropping some. The data contain fewer than 90,000 clones, around nine tenths of them singletons. The sequencing used peripheral blood, collected on day 0 of AZD1222 vaccination. These receptors were collected from an adult in good health.

V gene TRBV2 combines with J gene TRBJ2-2; 7 nucleotides line up with TRBD1. With V trimmed by 6 bases and J by 6 bases, 4 bases remained unmatched. Germline CDR1 SNHLY, CDR2 FYNNEI. This CDR3 comprises 13 residues. CDR3 protein: CASRDRAAGELFF. The CDR3 bases are TGTGCCAGCAGAGACAGGGCGGCCGGGGAGCTGTTTTTT. Full variable domain (missing parts from reference TRBV2 and TRBJ2-2): EPEVTQTPSHQVTQMGQEVILRCVPISNHLYFYWYRQILGQKVEFLVSFYNNEISEKSEIFDDQFSVERPDGSNFTLKIRSTKLEDSAMYFCASRDRAAGELFFGEGSRLTVL.

This clone has only one observation. V gene TRBV9 combines with J gene TRBJ2-7; D may match TRBD1 or TRBD2 (5 bases each). Germline CDR1 reads SGDLS; CDR2 reads YYNGEE. Between the trimmed V and J ends, which lost 0 bases and 11 bases, there was a span of 12 bases. The CDR3 extends over 12 amino acids. CDR3 coding DNA: TGTGCCAGCAGCGTAGGGGGCGGGCAAAAGTACGTC. Translation gives CASSVGGGQKYV.

J is TRBJ1-4 and V is TRBV19; no reliable D call. The V end lost 6 bases, the J end lost 0 bases, and 11 bases lay between the germline ends. Germline V lookup: CDR1 LNHDA, CDR2 SQIVND (reference sequence). This CDR3 contains 15 residues. Here the CDR3 reads CASRWGLSTNEKLFF. CDR3 DNA sequence: TGTGCCAGTAGGTGGGGTCTGTCAACTAATGAAAAACTGTTTTTT.